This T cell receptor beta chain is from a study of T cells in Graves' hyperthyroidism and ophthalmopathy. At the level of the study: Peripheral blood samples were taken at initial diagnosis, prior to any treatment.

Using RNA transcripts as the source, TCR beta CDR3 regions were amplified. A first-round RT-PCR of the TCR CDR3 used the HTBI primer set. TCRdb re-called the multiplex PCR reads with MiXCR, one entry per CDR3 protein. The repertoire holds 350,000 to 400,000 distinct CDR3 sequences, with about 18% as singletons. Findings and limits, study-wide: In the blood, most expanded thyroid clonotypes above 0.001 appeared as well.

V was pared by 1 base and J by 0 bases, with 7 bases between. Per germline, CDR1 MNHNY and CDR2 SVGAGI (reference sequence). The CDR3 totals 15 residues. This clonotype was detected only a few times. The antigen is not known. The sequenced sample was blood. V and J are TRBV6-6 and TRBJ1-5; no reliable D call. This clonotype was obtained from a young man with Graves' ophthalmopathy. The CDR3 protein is CASSYLADSNQPQHF. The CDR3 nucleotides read TGTGCCAGCAGTTACTTGGCAGATAGCAATCAGCCCCAGCATTTT.